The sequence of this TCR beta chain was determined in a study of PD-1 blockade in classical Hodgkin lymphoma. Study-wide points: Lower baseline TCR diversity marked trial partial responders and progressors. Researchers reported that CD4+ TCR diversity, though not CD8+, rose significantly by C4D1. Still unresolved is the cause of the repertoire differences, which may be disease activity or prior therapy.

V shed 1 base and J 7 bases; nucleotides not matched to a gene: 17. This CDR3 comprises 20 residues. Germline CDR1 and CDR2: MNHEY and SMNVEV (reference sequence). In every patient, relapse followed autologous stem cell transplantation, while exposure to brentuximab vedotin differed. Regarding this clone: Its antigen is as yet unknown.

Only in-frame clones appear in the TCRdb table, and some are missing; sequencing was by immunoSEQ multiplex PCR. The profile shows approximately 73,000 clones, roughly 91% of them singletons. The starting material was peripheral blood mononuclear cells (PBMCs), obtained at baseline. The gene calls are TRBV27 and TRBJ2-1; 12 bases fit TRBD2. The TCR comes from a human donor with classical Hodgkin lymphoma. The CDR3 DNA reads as TGTGCCAGCAGTTTATTTGCAGGGTCCACTAGCGGGGGGCGGGGTAATGAGCAGTTCTTC. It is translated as CASSLFAGSTSGGRGNEQFF.